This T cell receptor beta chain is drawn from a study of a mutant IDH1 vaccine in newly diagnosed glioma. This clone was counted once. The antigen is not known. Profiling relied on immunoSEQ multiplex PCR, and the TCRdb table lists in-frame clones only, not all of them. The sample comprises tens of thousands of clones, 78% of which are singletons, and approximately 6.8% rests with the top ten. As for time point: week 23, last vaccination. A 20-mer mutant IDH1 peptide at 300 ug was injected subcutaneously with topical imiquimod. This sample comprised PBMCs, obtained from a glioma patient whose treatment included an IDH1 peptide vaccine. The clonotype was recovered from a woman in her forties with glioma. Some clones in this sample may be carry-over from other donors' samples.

The CDR3 DNA is TGTGCCAGCAGCTGGGGACAGGGCACTGGAGATACGCAGTATTTT. Translating gives CASSWGQGTGDTQYF. The chain is built from TRBV5-4 and TRBJ2-3; 9 bases fit TRBD1. Germline V gene lookup returns CDR1 SGHNT and CDR2 YYREEE (reference sequence). The V gene end was trimmed by 3 bases and the J gene end by 5 bases; junction bases not matched to a gene: 7. The CDR3 contains 15 residues.